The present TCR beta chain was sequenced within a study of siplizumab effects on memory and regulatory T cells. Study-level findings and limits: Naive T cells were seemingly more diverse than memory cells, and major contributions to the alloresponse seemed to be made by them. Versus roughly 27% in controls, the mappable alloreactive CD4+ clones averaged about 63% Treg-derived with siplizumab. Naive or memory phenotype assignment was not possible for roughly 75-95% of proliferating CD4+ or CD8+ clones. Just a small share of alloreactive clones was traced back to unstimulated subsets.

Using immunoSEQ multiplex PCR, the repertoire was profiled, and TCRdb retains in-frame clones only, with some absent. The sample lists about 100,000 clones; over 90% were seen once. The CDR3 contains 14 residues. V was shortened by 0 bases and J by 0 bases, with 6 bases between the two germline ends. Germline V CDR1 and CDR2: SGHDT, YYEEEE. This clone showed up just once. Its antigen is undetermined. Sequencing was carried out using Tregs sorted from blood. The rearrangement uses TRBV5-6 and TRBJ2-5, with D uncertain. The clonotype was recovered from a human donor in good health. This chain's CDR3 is CASSLAQYQETQYF. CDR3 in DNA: TGTGCCAGCAGCTTGGCACAGTACCAAGAGACCCAGTACTTC.